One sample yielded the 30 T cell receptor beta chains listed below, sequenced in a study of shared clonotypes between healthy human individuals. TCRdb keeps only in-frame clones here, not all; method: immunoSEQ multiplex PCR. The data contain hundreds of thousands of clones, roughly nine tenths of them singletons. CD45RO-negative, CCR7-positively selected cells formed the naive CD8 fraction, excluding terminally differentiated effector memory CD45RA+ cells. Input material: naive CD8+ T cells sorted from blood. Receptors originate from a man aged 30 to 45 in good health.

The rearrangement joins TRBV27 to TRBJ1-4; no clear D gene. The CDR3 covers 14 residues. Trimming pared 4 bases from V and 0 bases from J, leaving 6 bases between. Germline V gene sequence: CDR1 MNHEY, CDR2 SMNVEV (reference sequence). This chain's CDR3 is CASSSKSTNEKLFF. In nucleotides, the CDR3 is TGTGCCAGCAGTTCAAAGTCAACTAATGAAAAACTGTTTTTT.

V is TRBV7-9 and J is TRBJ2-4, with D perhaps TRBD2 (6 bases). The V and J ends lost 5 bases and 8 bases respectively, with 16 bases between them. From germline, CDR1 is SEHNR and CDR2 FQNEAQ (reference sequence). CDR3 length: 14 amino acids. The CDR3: CASSGEAHGHIQYF. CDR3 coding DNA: TGTGCCAGCAGCGGGGAGGCCCACGGGCACATTCAGTACTTC.

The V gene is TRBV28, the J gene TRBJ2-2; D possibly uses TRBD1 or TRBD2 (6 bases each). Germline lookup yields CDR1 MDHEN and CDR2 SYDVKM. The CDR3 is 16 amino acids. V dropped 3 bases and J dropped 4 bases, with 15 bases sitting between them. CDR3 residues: CASSFSSGAGTGELFF. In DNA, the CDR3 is TGTGCCAGCAGTTTTTCTTCGGGGGCAGGCACCGGGGAGCTGTTTTTT.

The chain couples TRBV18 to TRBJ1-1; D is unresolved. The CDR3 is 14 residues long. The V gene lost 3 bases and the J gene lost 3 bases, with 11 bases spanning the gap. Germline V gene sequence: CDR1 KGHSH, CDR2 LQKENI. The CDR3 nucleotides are TGTGCCAGCTCACCTTGGGAGAGGGACACTGAAGCTTTCTTT. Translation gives CASSPWERDTEAFF.

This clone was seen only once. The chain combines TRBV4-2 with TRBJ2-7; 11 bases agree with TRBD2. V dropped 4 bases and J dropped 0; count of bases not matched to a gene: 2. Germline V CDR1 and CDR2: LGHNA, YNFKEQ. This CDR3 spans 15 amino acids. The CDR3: CASSPGTSGSYEQYF. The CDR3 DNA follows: TGTGCCAGCAGCCCCGGGACTAGCGGCTCCTACGAGCAGTACTTC.

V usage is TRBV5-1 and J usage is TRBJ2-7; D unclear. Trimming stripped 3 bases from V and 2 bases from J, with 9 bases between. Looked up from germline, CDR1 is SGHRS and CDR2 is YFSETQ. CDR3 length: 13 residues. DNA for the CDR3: TGCGCCAGCAGCTCCACACCTACCTACGAGCAGTACTTC. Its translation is CASSSTPTYEQYF.

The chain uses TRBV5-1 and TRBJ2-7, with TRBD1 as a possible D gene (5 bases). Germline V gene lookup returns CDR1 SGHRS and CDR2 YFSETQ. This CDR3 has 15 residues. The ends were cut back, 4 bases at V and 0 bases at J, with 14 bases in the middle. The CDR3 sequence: CASSAYDRGSYEQYF. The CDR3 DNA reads TGCGCCAGCAGCGCATACGACAGAGGCTCCTACGAGCAGTACTTC.

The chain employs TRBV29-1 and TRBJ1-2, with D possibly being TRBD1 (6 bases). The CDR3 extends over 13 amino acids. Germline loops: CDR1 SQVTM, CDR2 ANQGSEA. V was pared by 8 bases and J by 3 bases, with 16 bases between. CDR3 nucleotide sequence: TGCAGCATACAGGGAAGGTCGGACTATGGCTACACCTTC. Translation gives CSIQGRSDYGYTF.

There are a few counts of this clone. CDR3 protein: CASSIAGGYNEQFF. The DNA for the CDR3 is TGTGCCAGCAGTATAGCGGGAGGGTACAATGAGCAGTTCTTC. The chain recombines TRBV27 with TRBJ2-1, with 11 bases lining up with TRBD2. The length of the CDR3 is 14 residues. V lost 5 bases and J lost 4; bases outside the gene matches: 1. The germline gives CDR1 MNHEY, CDR2 SMNVEV (reference sequence).

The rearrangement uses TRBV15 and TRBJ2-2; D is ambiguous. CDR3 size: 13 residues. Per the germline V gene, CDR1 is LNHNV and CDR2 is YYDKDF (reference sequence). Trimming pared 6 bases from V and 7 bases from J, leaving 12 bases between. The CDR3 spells CATSYPNGGELFF. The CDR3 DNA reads TGTGCCACCAGTTACCCTAATGGCGGGGAGCTGTTTTTT.

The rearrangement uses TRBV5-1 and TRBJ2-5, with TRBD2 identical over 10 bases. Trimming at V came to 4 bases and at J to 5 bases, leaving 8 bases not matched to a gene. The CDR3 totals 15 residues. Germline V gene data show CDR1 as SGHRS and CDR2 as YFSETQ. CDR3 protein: CASSELAGSGETQYF. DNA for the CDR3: TGCGCCAGCAGCGAACTAGCGGGAAGTGGGGAGACCCAGTACTTC. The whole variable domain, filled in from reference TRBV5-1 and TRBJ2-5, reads KAGVTQTPRYLIKTRGQQVTLSCSPISGHRSVSWYQQTPGQGLQFLFEYFSETQRNKGNFPGRFSGRQFSNSRSEMNVSTLELGDSALYLCASSELAGSGETQYFGPGTRLLVL.

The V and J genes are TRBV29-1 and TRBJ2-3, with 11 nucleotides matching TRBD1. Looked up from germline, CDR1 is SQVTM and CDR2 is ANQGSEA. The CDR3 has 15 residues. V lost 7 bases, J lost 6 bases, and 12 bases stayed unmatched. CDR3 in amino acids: CSGRSPGQGVDTQYF. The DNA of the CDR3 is TGCAGCGGGCGAAGTCCGGGACAGGGGGTGGATACGCAGTATTTT.

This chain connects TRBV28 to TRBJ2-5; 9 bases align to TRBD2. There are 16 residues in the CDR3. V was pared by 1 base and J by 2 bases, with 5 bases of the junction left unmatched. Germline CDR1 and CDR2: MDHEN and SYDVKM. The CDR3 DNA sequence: TGTGCCAGCAGTTTATTGATCCTAGCGGGGCAAGAGACCCAGTACTTC. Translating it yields CASSLLILAGQETQYF. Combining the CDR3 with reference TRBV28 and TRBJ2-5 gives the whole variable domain DVKVTQSSRYLVKRTGEKVFLECVQDMDHENMFWYRQDPGLGLRLIYFSYDVKMKEKGDIPEGYSVSREKKERFSLILESASTNQTSMYLCASSLLILAGQETQYFGPGTRLLVL.

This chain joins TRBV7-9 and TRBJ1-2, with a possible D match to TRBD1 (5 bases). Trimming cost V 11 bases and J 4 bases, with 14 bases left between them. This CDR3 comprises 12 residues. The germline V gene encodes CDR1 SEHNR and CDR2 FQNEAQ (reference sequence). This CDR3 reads CALGRAFYGYTF. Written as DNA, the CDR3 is TGTGCCCTCGGCAGGGCCTTCTATGGCTACACCTTC.

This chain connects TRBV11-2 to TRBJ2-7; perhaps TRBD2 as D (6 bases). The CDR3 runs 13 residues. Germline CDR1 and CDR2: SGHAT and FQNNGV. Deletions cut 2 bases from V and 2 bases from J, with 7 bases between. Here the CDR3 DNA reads TGTGCCAGCAGCTTATGGGGGGCCTACGAGCAGTACTTC. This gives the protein CASSLWGAYEQYF. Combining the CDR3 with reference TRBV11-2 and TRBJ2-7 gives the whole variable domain EAGVAQSPRYKIIEKRQSVAFWCNPISGHATLYWYQQILGQGPKLLIQFQNNGVVDDSQLPKDRFSAERLKGVDSTLKIQPAKLEDSAVYLCASSLWGAYEQYFGPGTRLTVT.

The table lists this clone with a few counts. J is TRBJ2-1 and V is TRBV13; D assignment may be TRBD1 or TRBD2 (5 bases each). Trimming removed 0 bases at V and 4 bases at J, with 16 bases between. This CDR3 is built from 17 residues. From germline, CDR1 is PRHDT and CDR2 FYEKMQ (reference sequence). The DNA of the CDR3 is TGTGCCAGCAGCTTAGGCGGGACCCCCGGTGGGTACAATGAGCAGTTCTTC. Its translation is CASSLGGTPGGYNEQFF.

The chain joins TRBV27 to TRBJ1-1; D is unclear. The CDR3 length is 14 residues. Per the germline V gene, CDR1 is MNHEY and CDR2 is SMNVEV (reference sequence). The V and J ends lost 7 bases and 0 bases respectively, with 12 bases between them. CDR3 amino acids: CASKAGRMNTEAFF. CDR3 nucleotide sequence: TGTGCCAGCAAGGCAGGCCGAATGAACACTGAAGCTTTCTTT.

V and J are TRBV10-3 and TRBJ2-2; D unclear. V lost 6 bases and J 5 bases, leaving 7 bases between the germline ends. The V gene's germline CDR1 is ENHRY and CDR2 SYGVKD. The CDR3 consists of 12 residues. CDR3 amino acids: CAIRLTTGELFF. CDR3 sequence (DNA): TGTGCCATCAGACTAACGACCGGGGAGCTGTTTTTT.

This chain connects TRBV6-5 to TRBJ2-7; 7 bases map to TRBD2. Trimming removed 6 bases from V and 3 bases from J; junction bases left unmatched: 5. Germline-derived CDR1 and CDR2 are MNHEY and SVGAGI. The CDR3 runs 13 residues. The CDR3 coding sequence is TGTGCCAGCAGGCCGGGACTAAACTACGAGCAGTACTTC. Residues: CASRPGLNYEQYF.

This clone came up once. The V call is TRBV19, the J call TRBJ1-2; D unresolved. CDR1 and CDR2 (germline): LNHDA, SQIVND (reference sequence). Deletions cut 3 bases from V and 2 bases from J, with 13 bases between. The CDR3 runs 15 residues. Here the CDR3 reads CASSMGIGSNYGYTF. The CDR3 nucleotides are TGTGCCAGTAGTATGGGGATTGGATCGAACTATGGCTACACCTTC.

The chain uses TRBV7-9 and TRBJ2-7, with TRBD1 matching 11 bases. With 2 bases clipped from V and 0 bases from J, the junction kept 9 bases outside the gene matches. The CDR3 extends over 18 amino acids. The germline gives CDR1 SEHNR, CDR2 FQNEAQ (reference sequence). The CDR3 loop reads CASSLTWRGTGGSYEQYF. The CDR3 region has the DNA TGTGCCAGCAGCTTAACCTGGCGGGGGACAGGGGGCTCCTACGAGCAGTACTTC. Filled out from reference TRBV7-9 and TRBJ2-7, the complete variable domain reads DTGVSQNPRHKITKRGQNVTFRCDPISEHNRLYWYRQTLGQGPEFLTYFQNEAQLEKSRLLSDRFSAERPKGSFSTLEIQRTEQGDSAMYLCASSLTWRGTGGSYEQYFGPGTRLTVT.

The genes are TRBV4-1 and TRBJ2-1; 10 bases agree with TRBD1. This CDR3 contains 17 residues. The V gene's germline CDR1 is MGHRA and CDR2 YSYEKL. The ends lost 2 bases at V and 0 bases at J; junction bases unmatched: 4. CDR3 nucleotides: TGCGCCAGCAGCCAACTTGGACAGGGGGGCTCCTACAATGAGCAGTTCTTC. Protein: CASSQLGQGGSYNEQFF.

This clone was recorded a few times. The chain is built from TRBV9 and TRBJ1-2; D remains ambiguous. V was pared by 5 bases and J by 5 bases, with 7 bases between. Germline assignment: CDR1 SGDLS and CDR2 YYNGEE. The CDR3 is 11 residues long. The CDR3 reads CASRSPYGYTF. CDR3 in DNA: TGTGCCAGCAGATCGCCGTATGGCTACACCTTC.

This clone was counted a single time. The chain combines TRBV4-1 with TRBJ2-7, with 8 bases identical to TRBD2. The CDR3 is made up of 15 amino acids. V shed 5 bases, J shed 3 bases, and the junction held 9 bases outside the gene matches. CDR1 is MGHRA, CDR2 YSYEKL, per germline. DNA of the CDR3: TGCGCCAGCAGCGAATACGTACTAGCGGACTACGAGCAGTACTTC. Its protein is CASSEYVLADYEQYF.

The CDR3 bases are TGTGCCAGCAGACAAGGGGTTTCAGGGAAAGGGGGAGAGACCCAGTACTTC. This codes for CASRQGVSGKGGETQYF. V gene TRBV7-9 combines with J gene TRBJ2-5, with D perhaps matching TRBD1 (6 bases). V gave up 6 bases and J gave up 4 bases, with 24 bases separating them. This CDR3 region has 17 residues. CDR1 and CDR2 from the germline V gene are SEHNR and FQNEAQ (reference sequence).

CDR3 nucleotides: TGTGCCAGCAGAAATGGACTAGCGGGATACACCGGGGAGCTGTTTTTT. This translates into CASRNGLAGYTGELFF. This chain uses TRBV5-4 with TRBJ2-2, with 12 nucleotides matching TRBD2. The germline CDR1 and CDR2 sequences are SGHNT and YYREEE (reference sequence). This CDR3 region has 16 residues. Trimming cost V 5 bases and J 3 bases; bases outside gene matches: 5.

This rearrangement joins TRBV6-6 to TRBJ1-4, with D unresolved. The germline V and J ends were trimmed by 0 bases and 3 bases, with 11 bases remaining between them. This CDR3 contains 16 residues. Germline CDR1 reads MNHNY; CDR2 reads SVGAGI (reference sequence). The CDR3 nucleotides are TGTGCCAGCAGTTACTCGGTAGAAGGTCCTAATGAAAAACTGTTTTTT. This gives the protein CASSYSVEGPNEKLFF.

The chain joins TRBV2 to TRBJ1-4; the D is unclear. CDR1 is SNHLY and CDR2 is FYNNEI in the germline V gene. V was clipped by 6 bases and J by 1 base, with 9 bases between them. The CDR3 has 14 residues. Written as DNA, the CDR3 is TGTGCCAGCAGCCCGGGAGGAACTAATGAAAAACTGTTTTTT. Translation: CASSPGGTNEKLFF.

The CDR3 DNA sequence: TGTGCCAGCAGCCTTTTCCGGGAGGAGTGGACTGAGCAGTTCTTC. Translated, it gives CASSLFREEWTEQFF. This sequence joins TRBV11-2 and TRBJ2-1; TRBD2 agrees at 7 bases. The CDR3 spans 15 residues. The germline CDR1 and CDR2 sequences are SGHAT and FQNNGV. Trimming took 5 bases from V and 9 from J; bases not matched to a gene: 13.

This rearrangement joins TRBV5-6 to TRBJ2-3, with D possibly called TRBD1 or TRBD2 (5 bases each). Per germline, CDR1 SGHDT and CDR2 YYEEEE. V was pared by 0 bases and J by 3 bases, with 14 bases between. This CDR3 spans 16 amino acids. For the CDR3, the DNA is TGTGCCAGCAGCTTGGGAAGGGACGGCCTTACAGATACGCAGTATTTT. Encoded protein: CASSLGRDGLTDTQYF.